The present entry profiles one TCR beta chain with its context. The antigen remains undetermined. This specimen belongs to a study of cytomegalovirus exposure and HLA in healthy donors. Study at large: Around 79 million unique TCRs, all from HLA-typed donors, were included in an early release of the data.

PCR primers comprised 60 Vbeta and 13 Jbeta primers. The protocol was immunoSEQ multiplex PCR, while the TCRdb copy is restricted to in-frame clones and leaves out a portion. The data show more than 150,000 clones, almost 85% seen once. Trimming pared 1 base from V and 1 base from J, leaving 7 bases between. The length of the CDR3 is 14 residues. Germline CDR1 reads MNHNS; CDR2 reads SASEGT. Study-level findings and limits: Per a prior analysis, the majority of TCR beta V segments were productive roughly 90% or roughly 30% of the time.

This sequence joins TRBV6-1 and TRBJ1-1, with D possibly matching TRBD1 (5 bases). This TCR derives from a boy younger than 18 in good health and CMV-seronegative. The sample consisted of PBMCs. The CDR3 region is CASSEVQGNTEAFF. The CDR3 nucleotides are TGTGCCAGCAGTGAAGTGCAGGGGAACACTGAAGCTTTCTTT.